This T cell receptor beta chain came from a study of blood T cells in healthy people across ages. Study-level results: Conclusively comparing naive with antigen-experienced cells was impossible with unsorted PBMCs. A roughly linear age-dependent decrease characterized TCR beta diversity per million T cells. Donors of long life had a larger count of naive CD4+ cells and greater diversity than aged donors.

Donation came from healthy Caucasian individuals in Russia who were aged about 6 to 95. Primed by a sample-barcoded 5' primer and a J-beta primer mix, a second PCR proceeded for 7 to 11 cycles. TCRdb re-analysed the 5' RACE reads in MiXCR, keeping a single row per CDR3 protein. The repertoire holds 1.5 million to 1.8 million distinct CDR3 sequences, with about 42% as singletons. There are 17 residues in the CDR3. Unmatched junction bases numbered 18, after V lost 4 bases and J lost 15 bases. From germline, CDR1 is MNHEY and CDR2 SVGAGI. As for this clonotype: Its target is not known.

The V call is TRBV6-5, the J call TRBJ2-1; 13 bases are a match to TRBD2. The sequence derives from a young woman in good health. The sample comprised blood. The CDR3 protein is CASSSFKRLAGGFKPFF. CDR3 nucleotides: TGTGCCAGCAGTTCCTTTAAGCGACTAGCGGGGGGCTTCAAGCCGTTCTTC.